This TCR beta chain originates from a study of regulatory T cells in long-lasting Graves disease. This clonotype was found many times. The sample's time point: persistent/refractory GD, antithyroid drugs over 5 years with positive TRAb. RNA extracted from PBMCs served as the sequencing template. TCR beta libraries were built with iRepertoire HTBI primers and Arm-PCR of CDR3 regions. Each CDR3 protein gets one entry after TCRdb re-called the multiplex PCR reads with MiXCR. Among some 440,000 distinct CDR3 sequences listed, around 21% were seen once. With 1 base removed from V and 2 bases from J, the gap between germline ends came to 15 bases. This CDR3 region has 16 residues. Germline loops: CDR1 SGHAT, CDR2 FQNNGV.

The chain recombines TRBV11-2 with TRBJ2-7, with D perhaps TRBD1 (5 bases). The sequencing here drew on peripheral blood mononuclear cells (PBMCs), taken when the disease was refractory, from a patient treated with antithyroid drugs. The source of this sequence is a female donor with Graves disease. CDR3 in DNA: TGTGCCAGCAGCTTAGGGGGCGTTGGTGGACCCTACGAGCAGTACTTC. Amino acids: CASSLGGVGGPYEQYF.